These T cell receptor beta chains were read from a single sample in a study of T cell responses to AZD1222 COVID-19 vaccine. TCRdb keeps only in-frame clones here, not all; method: immunoSEQ multiplex PCR. Among around 100,000 clones, 80% to 90% were seen once, and the ten largest hold about 6%. Sample: peripheral blood, taken on day 0 of AZD1222 vaccination. These receptors all stem from an adult in good health. The CDR3 runs from the conserved cysteine through the conserved F or W. The order of the fields is clone size, D gene, V gene, J gene, CDR3 DNA, CDR3 protein. A D gene is named only where the DNA matches it firmly. Not every row has a clone size; where given, it reads once, few, many or a size class.

.	TRBD1	TRBV5-6	TRBJ1-6	TGTGCCAGCAGACGGGACAGCCCTAATTCACCCCTCCACTTT	CASRRDSPNSPLHF
.	.	TRBV7-9	TRBJ2-1	TGTGCCAGCAGCTTAGTTCAAGGGTTCAATGAGCAGTTCTTC	CASSLVQGFNEQFF
.	.	TRBV19	TRBJ1-5	TGTGCCAGTAGTATATCTAAGGGCCGCTATAGCAATCAGCCCCAGCATTTT	CASSISKGRYSNQPQHF
few	.	TRBV11-3	TRBJ2-5	TGTGCCAGCAGCGCGGGGCAAGAGACCCAGTACTTC	CASSAGQETQYF
.	.	TRBV7-6	TRBJ2-3	TGTGCCAGCAGCGTGGGACCCATTCTGGGCACAGATACGCAGTATTTT	CASSVGPILGTDTQYF
.	.	TRBV27	TRBJ2-2	TGTGCCAGCAGCCTAGGGGGTCCCGGGGAGCTGTTTTTT	CASSLGGPGELFF
.	TRBD1	TRBV6-5	TRBJ2-3	TGTGCCAGCAGTCTGGGACAGCTCGGAGATACGCAGTATTTT	CASSLGQLGDTQYF
.	.	TRBV18	TRBJ2-5	TGTGCCAGCTCAGGGATAGCGGTTTCCACCCAAGAGACCCAGTACTTC	CASSGIAVSTQETQYF
.	TRBD1	TRBV6-1	TRBJ2-7	TGTGCCAGCAGTGAGACGACAGGGCCTCTCCACGAGCAGTACTTC	CASSETTGPLHEQYF
.	TRBD1	TRBV24-1	TRBJ1-5	TGTGCCACCAGTGATGTGACAGGGGGCGCGTTTCAGCCCCAGCATTTT	CATSDVTGGAFQPQHF
few	.	TRBV6-5	TRBJ1-1	TGTGCCAGCGAAGGAGGATTTACGAACACTGAAGCTTTCTTT	CASEGGFTNTEAFF